Listed below are T cell receptor beta chains from one sample, sequenced in a study of Graves' ophthalmopathy and Graves' hyperthyroidism. One entry per CDR3 protein results from TCRdb running MiXCR on the multiplex PCR reads. Of about 500,000 distinct CDR3 sequences detected, around an eighth appear once; the ten largest clones hold 8% to 10%. Material: blood. These receptor sequences come from a woman in her thirties with Graves' ophthalmopathy. Both conserved end residues are part of each CDR3. Each record gives: V gene, CDR3 protein.

TRBV24-1 CATSDCPGITYEQYF
TRBV2 CASSEVLAGTQETQYF
TRBV6-5 CASSYSRNNQPQHF
TRBV12-3/TRBV12-4 CASSLNTGAKNIQYF
TRBV6-5 CASSNLGTGFQPQHF
TRBV7-2 CASSLVRGAYSPLHF
TRBV12-3/TRBV12-4 CASRRAAGTRQPQHF
TRBV6-2/TRBV6-3 CASSYSIGQGMSWTEAFF
TRBV6-2/TRBV6-3 CASMVDGTYQETQYF
TRBV6-2/TRBV6-3 CASSYSILANTGELFF
TRBV4-2 CASSRGQGESYGYTF
TRBV6-5 CASSYSGARGTGELFF